The 13 T cell receptor beta chains given below trace back to one sample, sequenced in a study of identical twins. A single record per CDR3 protein comes from TCRdb applying MiXCR to the 5' RACE reads. This table has 200,000 to 300,000 distinct CDR3 sequences, more than 9% appearing once. The source material was memory T cells sorted from blood. Receptor source: a man aged 50 to 59 in good health.

This clonotype turned up a few times. This chain uses TRBV20-1 with TRBJ2-5, with 7 bases identical to TRBD1. The CDR3 contains 16 residues. V lost 1 base to trimming and J lost 4 bases; unmatched junction nucleotides: 12. CDR1 is DFQATT and CDR2 is SNEGSKA in the germline V gene (reference sequence). In DNA, the CDR3 is TGCAGTGCTAGAGGGGAACCGAGGGGGCTCGGAGAGACCCAGTACTTC. It is translated as CSARGEPRGLGETQYF.

This clonotype was seen a few times. The CDR3 loop reads CASSPGTTDYGYTF. The CDR3 nucleotides are TGTGCCAGCAGTCCCGGGACGACCGACTATGGCTACACCTTC. The chain is built from TRBV28 and TRBJ1-2, with D perhaps matching TRBD1 (5 bases). V was trimmed by 5 bases and J by 3 bases, leaving 13 bases between them. From germline, CDR1 is MDHEN and CDR2 SYDVKM. The CDR3 runs to 14 residues.

Many counts were recorded for this clonotype. V gene TRBV12-3 or TRBV12-4 combines with J gene TRBJ1-5; D is unresolved. V was cut by 6 bases and J by 4 bases, with 13 bases left in between. CDR3 length equals 14 residues. The CDR3 here is CASSPNGENQPQHF. CDR3 nucleotides: TGTGCCAGCAGCCCCAACGGGGAAAATCAGCCCCAGCATTTT.

This clonotype was recorded many times. The chain carries TRBV7-6 and TRBJ2-3; 9 bases map to TRBD2. In germline, CDR1 is SGHVS, CDR2 FNYEAQ. With V trimmed by 5 bases and J by 5 bases, 11 bases remained unmatched. This CDR3 spans 16 amino acids. This CDR3 reads CASSLGAGGVVDTQYF. The DNA for the CDR3 is TGTGCCAGCAGCCTGGGAGCGGGAGGAGTAGTAGATACGCAGTATTTT.

J is TRBJ2-1 and V is TRBV7-6; the D gene could be TRBD1 or TRBD2 (6 bases each). Per the germline V gene, CDR1 is SGHVS and CDR2 is FNYEAQ. The CDR3 is made up of 15 amino acids. Trimming cost V 4 bases and J 6 bases, with 16 bases left between them. The CDR3 DNA follows: TGTGCCAGCAGCTCCGGGACGGAGGGGGGCAATGAGCAGTTCTTC. As protein: CASSSGTEGGNEQFF.

This clonotype came up many times. The rearrangement links TRBV7-2 to TRBJ1-2, with D possibly matching TRBD1 (5 bases). CDR3 length equals 15 residues. The V gene lost 5 bases and the J gene lost 2 bases, with 15 bases spanning the gap. Germline V CDR1 and CDR2: SGHTA, FQGNSA. The CDR3 region has the DNA TGTGCCAGCAGCACACTAAGACAGAGCAACTATGGCTACACCTTC. Translation: CASSTLRQSNYGYTF. Drawing the rest from reference TRBV7-2 and TRBJ1-2, the complete variable domain is GAGVSQSPSNKVTEKGKDVELRCDPISGHTALYWYRQSLGQGLEFLIYFQGNSAPDKSGLPSDRFSAERTGGSVSTLTIQRTQQEDSAVYLCASSTLRQSNYGYTFGSGTRLTVV.

Only a few counts were recorded for this clonotype. The chain joins TRBV4-3 to TRBJ2-1, with D perhaps matching TRBD2 (5 bases). V shed 0 bases and J shed 10 bases, with 16 bases lying between them. The CDR3 has 15 residues. In germline, CDR1 is LGHNA, CDR2 YSLEER. CDR3 protein: CASSQERGSSREQFF. Here the CDR3 DNA reads TGCGCCAGCAGCCAAGAACGGGGTAGTAGCAGGGAGCAGTTCTTC.

The J gene is TRBJ1-3, the V gene TRBV3-1; possibly TRBD1 for D (5 bases). The germline CDR1 and CDR2 sequences are LGHDT and YNNKEL (reference sequence). CDR3 size: 15 residues. Trimming stripped 3 bases from V and 0 bases from J, with 9 bases between. The CDR3 region is CASSQTESSGNTIYF. The CDR3 nucleotides read TGTGCCAGCAGCCAGACAGAGAGCTCTGGAAACACCATATATTTT.

With regard to this clonotype: The junction differs from germline at one of its ends, possibly a read error. This chain joins TRBV18 and TRBJ2-5, with 8 positions matching TRBD1. CDR1 KGHSH and CDR2 LQKENI come from the germline V gene. This CDR3 has 15 amino acids. The CDR3 nucleotides read TGTGCCTGCTCACTCTACACAGGGGGTGAGGAGACCCAGTACTTC. Residues: CACSLYTGGEETQYF.

The V call is TRBV7-3, the J call TRBJ2-1; D is undetermined. The germline gives CDR1 SGHTA, CDR2 FQGTGA. V was shortened by 6 bases and J by 0 bases, with 12 bases between the two germline ends. The CDR3 is made up of 15 amino acids. CDR3 coding DNA: TGTGCCAGCAGTTCCTTAACGGCCTCCTACAATGAGCAGTTCTTC. This encodes CASSSLTASYNEQFF.

The chain joins TRBV5-1 to TRBJ1-1, with D perhaps matching TRBD1 (5 bases). V dropped 0 bases and J dropped 3 bases, with 21 bases sitting between them. The CDR3 length is 18 residues. Germline lookup yields CDR1 SGHRS and CDR2 YFSETQ. The CDR3 coding sequence is TGCGCCAGCAGCTTGGCTCTTTGGGACGCCGGTGGGTACACTGAAGCTTTCTTT. Translating it yields CASSLALWDAGGYTEAFF. The variable domain in full, with the rest retrieved from reference TRBV5-1 and TRBJ1-1, is KAGVTQTPRYLIKTRGQQVTLSCSPISGHRSVSWYQQTPGQGLQFLFEYFSETQRNKGNFPGRFSGRQFSNSRSEMNVSTLELGDSALYLCASSLALWDAGGYTEAFFGQGTRLTVV.

This clonotype has ten or more counts. The chain recombines TRBV29-1 with TRBJ2-2, with no clear D. Trimming stripped 7 bases from V and 4 bases from J, with 16 bases between. The CDR3 has 14 amino acids. The germline V gene encodes CDR1 SQVTM and CDR2 ANQGSEA. CDR3 coding DNA: TGCAGCGCGGCCTTGTTTGCCAGCACCGGGGAGCTGTTTTTT. Residues: CSAALFASTGELFF.

The table lists this clonotype with many counts. The J gene is TRBJ2-5, the V gene TRBV5-1; D is possibly TRBD1 (5 bases). Germline V gene sequence: CDR1 SGHRS, CDR2 YFSETQ. The CDR3 is 14 amino acids. Trimming stripped 4 bases from V and 4 bases from J, with 14 bases between. The chain's CDR3 is CASSVAGIGETQYF. The CDR3 coding sequence is TGCGCCAGCAGCGTCGCAGGGATAGGAGAGACCCAGTACTTC.